These 15 T cell receptor beta chains were sequenced from one sample in a study of blood T cell repertoires in COVID-19. Repertoires were generated with immunoSEQ multiplex PCR, while TCRdb's copy carries only in-frame clones and drops some. The sample includes 200,000 to 250,000 clones, more than 70% seen only once; the top ten take roughly 12%. Material: peripheral blood. All receptors derive from a human donor in a cohort sampled during active COVID-19.

The CDR3 coding sequence is TGCGCCAGCAGCTACCAGGGGGCGTCCTATAATTCACCCCTCCACTTT. Translated: CASSYQGASYNSPLHF. The rearrangement links TRBV5-1 to TRBJ1-6; 8 bases agree with TRBD1. The CDR3 totals 16 residues. Germline CDR1 is SGHRS and CDR2 is YFSETQ. The V segment lost 3 bases and the J segment 1 base; nucleotides outside the gene matches: 3.

This clone has a single count. The V call is TRBV2, the J call TRBJ2-1, with TRBD2 matching over 11 bases. The J segment lost 7 bases and the V segment lost 4 bases, leaving 6 bases of the junction unmatched. The V gene's germline CDR1 is SNHLY and CDR2 FYNNEI. The CDR3 runs to 15 residues. CDR3 amino acids: CASSVAGGPKNEQFF. Written as DNA, the CDR3 is TGTGCCAGCAGTGTAGCGGGGGGGCCTAAAAATGAGCAGTTCTTC.

The V gene is TRBV6-2 or TRBV6-3, the J gene TRBJ1-2; maybe TRBD1 (6 bases). The V gene lost 4 bases and the J gene lost 3 bases, with 9 bases spanning the gap. Germline lookup yields CDR1 MNHEY and CDR2 SVGEGT. The CDR3 consists of 13 residues. The CDR3 protein is CASSSTGYYGYTF. CDR3 coding DNA: TGTGCCAGCAGTTCGACAGGCTACTATGGCTACACCTTC.

This chain joins TRBV3-1 (or the pseudogene TRBV3-2) and TRBJ2-2; no firm D call. CDR3 length equals 14 residues. The germline V gene encodes CDR1 LGHDT and CDR2 YNNKEL (reference sequence). Trimming took 0 bases from V and 6 from J, leaving 8 bases between them. Written as DNA, the CDR3 is TGTGCCAGCAGCCAAGATCAGATCGCCGGGGAGCTGTTTTTT. Residues: CASSQDQIAGELFF.

DNA for the CDR3: TGCGCCAGCACCAATTCCAGGGGGAGCACAGATACGCAGTATTTT. It is translated as CASTNSRGSTDTQYF. The chain carries TRBV5-1 and TRBJ2-3, with 7 bases fitting TRBD1. Trimming cost V 6 bases and J 0 bases; bases outside gene matches: 7. Germline loops: CDR1 SGHRS, CDR2 YFSETQ. The CDR3 loop spans 15 amino acids.

Only one count was recorded for this clone. The J gene is TRBJ2-3, the V gene TRBV19; a possible D gene is TRBD2 (6 bases). This CDR3 has 16 amino acids. The V gene lost 4 bases and the J gene lost 2 bases, with 16 bases spanning the gap. CDR1 is LNHDA and CDR2 is SQIVND in the germline V gene (reference sequence). In DNA, the CDR3 is TGTGCCAGTAGTACCAACCCGGAGGGATTCACAGATACGCAGTATTTT. Protein product: CASSTNPEGFTDTQYF.

This clone has a count of ten or more. The CDR3, as DNA: TGTGCCAGCACTTCCGGGGTTGGGAATCAGCCCCAGCATTTT. Its protein is CASTSGVGNQPQHF. The chain uses TRBV6-5 and TRBJ1-5; D is unresolved. Trimming took off 7 bases at V and 4 bases at J, with 14 bases between the two ends. In germline, CDR1 is MNHEY, CDR2 SVGAGI. CDR3 length: 14 residues.

This chain joins TRBV7-6 and TRBJ1-1, with no clear D. The V gene's germline CDR1 is SGHVS and CDR2 FNYEAQ. V was trimmed by 4 bases and J by 5 bases, leaving 20 bases between them. The CDR3 runs 16 residues. CDR3 protein: CASSSRSLGGITEAFF. CDR3 bases: TGTGCCAGCAGCTCCCGGAGTCTGGGAGGCATAACTGAAGCTTTCTTT.

Here the CDR3 DNA reads TGTGCCAGCAGCTTAGAGCACGGCTCTGGAAACACCATATATTTT. It specifies CASSLEHGSGNTIYF. The chain combines TRBV11-3 with TRBJ1-3; D uncertain. Trimming took 0 bases from V and 0 from J, leaving 6 bases between them. CDR1 SGHNT and CDR2 YENEEA come from the germline V gene. The CDR3 has 15 residues.

The chain links TRBV3-1 (or the pseudogene TRBV3-2) to TRBJ2-7, with 12 bases lining up with TRBD2. The CDR3 has 16 amino acids. Per germline, CDR1 LGHDT and CDR2 YNNKEL (reference sequence). V dropped 0 bases and J dropped 6; count of bases not matched to a gene: 6. The CDR3 loop reads CASSQDRSSGGGEQYF. The CDR3 DNA sequence: TGTGCCAGCAGCCAAGATCGGTCTAGCGGGGGGGGCGAGCAGTACTTC.

The chain recombines TRBV7-9 with TRBJ2-1; 7 bases are shared with TRBD2. This CDR3 is built from 17 residues. J gave up 0 bases and V 6 bases, and 11 bases lay outside the gene matches. Germline V CDR1 and CDR2: SEHNR, FQNEAQ (reference sequence). The CDR3 nucleotides read TGTGCCAGCAGTCGCCCGGGGCTAGCGGACTCCTACAATGAGCAGTTCTTC. Encoded protein: CASSRPGLADSYNEQFF.

The chain has TRBV28 and TRBJ1-1; tentatively, D is TRBD1 (5 bases). From germline, CDR1 is MDHEN and CDR2 SYDVKM. CDR3 length: 15 amino acids. V dropped 6 bases and J dropped 6 bases, with 20 bases sitting between them. As DNA, the CDR3 is TGTGCCAGCAGCGTAGGGGCAGGGTTGCCGGCTGAAGCTTTCTTT. Its protein is CASSVGAGLPAEAFF.

The rearrangement links TRBV4-3 to TRBJ2-1; D may be TRBD2 (5 bases). V was clipped by 0 bases and J by 0 bases, with 9 bases between them. This CDR3 is 16 amino acids long. Germline assignment: CDR1 LGHNA and CDR2 YSLEER. This chain's CDR3 is CASSQDGLISYNEQFF. The CDR3 region has the DNA TGCGCCAGCAGCCAAGATGGACTTATCTCCTACAATGAGCAGTTCTTC.

This rearrangement joins TRBV12-3 or TRBV12-4 to TRBJ2-5; maybe TRBD1 (5 bases). The CDR3 extends over 12 amino acids. Between the trimmed V and J ends, which lost 11 bases and 6 bases, there was a span of 16 bases. CDR3 loop: CASATTVKTQYF. The CDR3 bases are TGTGCCTCAGCCACGACAGTTAAGACCCAGTACTTC.

J is TRBJ1-2 and V is TRBV4-2; perhaps TRBD1 as D (5 bases). Germline-derived CDR1 and CDR2 are LGHNA and YNFKEQ. The ends were cut back, 1 base at V and 8 bases at J, with 14 bases in the middle. The CDR3 is made up of 14 amino acids. The CDR3 nucleotides are TGTGCCAGCAGCCAAGGCGGGACGCTCCTAGGCTACACCTTC. Protein sequence: CASSQGGTLLGYTF.